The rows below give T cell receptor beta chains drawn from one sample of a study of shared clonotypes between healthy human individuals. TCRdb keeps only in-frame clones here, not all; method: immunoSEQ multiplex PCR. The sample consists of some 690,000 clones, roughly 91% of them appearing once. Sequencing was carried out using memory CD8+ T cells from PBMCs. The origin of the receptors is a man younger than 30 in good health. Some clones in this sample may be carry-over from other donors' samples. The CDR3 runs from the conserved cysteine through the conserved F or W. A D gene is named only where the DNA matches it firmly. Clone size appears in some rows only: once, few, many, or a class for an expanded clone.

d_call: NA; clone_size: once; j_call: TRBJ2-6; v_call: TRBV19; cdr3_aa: CASSVKSTITKSGQRPDF; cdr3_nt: TGTGCCAGTAGTGTTAAGTCGACAATCACAAAGTCGGGCCAACGTCCTGACTTC
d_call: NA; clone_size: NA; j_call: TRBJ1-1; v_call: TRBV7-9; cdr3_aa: CASSTGGEGFTEAFF; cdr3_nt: TGTGCCAGCAGTACCGGGGGGGAGGGGTTCACTGAAGCTTTCTTT
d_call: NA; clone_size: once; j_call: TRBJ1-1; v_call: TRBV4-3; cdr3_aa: CASSQEGTLNTEAFF; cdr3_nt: TGCGCCAGCAGCCAAGAAGGGACCCTGAACACTGAAGCTTTCTTT
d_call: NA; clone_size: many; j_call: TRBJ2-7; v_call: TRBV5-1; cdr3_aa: CASRLTASSYEQYF; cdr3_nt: TGCGCCAGCAGGTTGACAGCATCCTCCTACGAGCAGTACTTC
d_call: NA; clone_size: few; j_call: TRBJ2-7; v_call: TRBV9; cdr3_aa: CASSVGPGSYEQYF; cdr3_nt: TGTGCCAGCAGCGTAGGTCCAGGCTCCTACGAGCAGTACTTC
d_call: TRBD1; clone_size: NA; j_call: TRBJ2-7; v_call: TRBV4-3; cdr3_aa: CASSYTGTGTYEQYF; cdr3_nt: TGCGCCAGCAGCTACACCGGGACAGGGACCTACGAGCAGTACTTC
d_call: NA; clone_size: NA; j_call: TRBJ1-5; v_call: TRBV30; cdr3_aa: CAWSSNRAPGTYSGSQPQHF; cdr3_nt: TGTGCCTGGAGTTCAAACCGGGCCCCGGGGACCTACTCTGGGAGTCAGCCCCAGCATTTT
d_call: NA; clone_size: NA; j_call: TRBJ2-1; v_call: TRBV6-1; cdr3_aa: CASTPWGGNDNEQFF; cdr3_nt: TGTGCCAGCACCCCCTGGGGGGGCAACGACAATGAGCAGTTCTTC
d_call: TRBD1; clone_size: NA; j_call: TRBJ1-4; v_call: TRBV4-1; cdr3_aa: CASSQETGVWGKLFF; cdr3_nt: TGCGCCAGCAGCCAAGAAACAGGGGTATGGGGAAAACTGTTTTTT
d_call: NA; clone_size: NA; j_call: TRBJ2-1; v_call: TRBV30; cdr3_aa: CAWIVVNEQFF; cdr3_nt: TGTGCCTGGATAGTTGTCAATGAGCAGTTCTTC
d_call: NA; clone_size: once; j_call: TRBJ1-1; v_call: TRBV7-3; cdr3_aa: CASSLIRRMNTEAFF; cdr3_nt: TGTGCCAGCAGCTTAATAAGGAGAATGAACACTGAAGCTTTCTTT
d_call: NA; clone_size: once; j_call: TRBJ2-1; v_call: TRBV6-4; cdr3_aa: CASSDSYDNYNEQFF; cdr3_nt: TGTGCCAGCAGTGACTCGTACGACAACTACAATGAGCAGTTCTTC
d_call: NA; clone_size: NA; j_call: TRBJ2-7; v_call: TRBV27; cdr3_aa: CASSLSGFYEQYF; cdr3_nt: TGTGCCAGCAGTTTATCCGGGTTTTACGAGCAGTACTTC
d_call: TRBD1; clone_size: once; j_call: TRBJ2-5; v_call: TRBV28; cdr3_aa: CASSLRTGPWETQYF; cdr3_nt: TGTGCCAGCAGTTTGAGGACAGGTCCTTGGGAGACCCAGTACTTC
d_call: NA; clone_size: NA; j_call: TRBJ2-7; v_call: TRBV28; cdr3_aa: CASSFSGSYEQYF; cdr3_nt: TGTGCCAGCAGTTTTTCGGGCAGCTACGAGCAGTACTTC
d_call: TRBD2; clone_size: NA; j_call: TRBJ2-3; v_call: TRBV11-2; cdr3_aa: CASSLAGGTQRGSTQYF; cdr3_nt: TGTGCCAGCAGCTTAGCGGGAGGGACTCAAAGGGGAAGCACGCAGTATTTT
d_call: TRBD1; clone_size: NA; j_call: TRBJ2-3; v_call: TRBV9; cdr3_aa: CASTLGQGVPDTQYF; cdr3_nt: TGTGCCAGCACCCTTGGACAGGGGGTCCCGGATACGCAGTATTTT
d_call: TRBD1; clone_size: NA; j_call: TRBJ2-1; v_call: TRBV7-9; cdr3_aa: CASSRTDREYNEQFF; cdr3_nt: TGTGCCAGCAGCCGGACGGACAGGGAATACAATGAGCAGTTCTTC
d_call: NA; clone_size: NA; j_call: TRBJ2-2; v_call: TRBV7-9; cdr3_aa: CASSFLQGRNTGELFF; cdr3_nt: TGTGCCAGCAGTTTCCTGCAGGGGCGGAACACCGGGGAGCTGTTTTTT
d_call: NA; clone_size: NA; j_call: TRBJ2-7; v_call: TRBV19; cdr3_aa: CASSMYVSSYEQYF; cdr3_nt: TGTGCCAGTAGTATGTATGTCAGCTCTTACGAGCAGTACTTC
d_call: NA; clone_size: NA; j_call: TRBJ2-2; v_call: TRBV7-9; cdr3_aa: CASSLRTGLNTEELFF; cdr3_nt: TGTGCCAGCAGCTTACGCACAGGGTTAAACACCGAGGAGCTGTTTTTT
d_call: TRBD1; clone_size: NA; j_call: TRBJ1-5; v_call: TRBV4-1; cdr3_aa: CASRPSTRQGNQPQHF; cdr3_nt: TGCGCCAGCAGACCCTCCACCCGACAGGGAAATCAGCCCCAGCATTTT
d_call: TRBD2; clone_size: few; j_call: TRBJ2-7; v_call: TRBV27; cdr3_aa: CASSPLGLAGDEQYF; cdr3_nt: TGTGCCAGCTCCCCATTGGGACTAGCGGGAGACGAGCAGTACTTC
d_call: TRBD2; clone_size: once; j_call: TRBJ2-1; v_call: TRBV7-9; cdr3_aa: CASSLGLAGGVGSYNEQFF; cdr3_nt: TGTGCCAGCAGCTTAGGATTAGCGGGAGGGGTTGGGTCCTACAATGAGCAGTTCTTC